This entry features one T cell receptor (beta chain) sequence. Its target is unknown. Using immunoSEQ multiplex PCR, the repertoire was profiled, and TCRdb retains in-frame clones only, with some absent. The sample lists some 92,000 clones, around nine tenths occurring once. The data were obtained in a study of T cell responses to AZD1222 COVID-19 vaccine. Points from the study as a whole: Among the donors, most were white British and more were female, and clonal diversity was possibly underestimated. Researchers report vaccine-associated CD4 TCRs spanning spike, with dominance at 160-218 and 743-854. Without day 14 samples, only post-peak T cell repertoires were studied.

Germline V gene lookup returns CDR1 LGHDT and CDR2 YNNKEL (reference sequence). The V gene end was trimmed by 4 bases and the J gene end by 1 base; junction bases not matched to a gene: 7. The CDR3 is 16 amino acids. This receptor was identified in an adult in good health. The sample in question was peripheral blood, obtained on day 0 of MenACWY control vaccination. The genes are TRBV3-1 (or the pseudogene TRBV3-2) and TRBJ2-5; the match to TRBD2 covers 9 bases. Here the CDR3 reads CASSLSGRNRQETQYF. The CDR3, as DNA: TGTGCCAGCAGCCTTAGCGGGAGAAACCGCCAAGAGACCCAGTACTTC.